This TCR beta chain was profiled in a study of T cells in women clearing cervical HPV infection. Sequenced by immunoSEQ multiplex PCR; TCRdb stores in-frame clones only, minus some. The sample is made up of approximately 35,000 clones, and the top ten hold 3.7% of it. On this clone: The sample has other DNA sequences that encode this CDR3 too.

Sequencing used blood buffy coat. This TCR was sampled from a woman between 18 and 75 years old with a cervical HPV16 infection that either progressed to CIN3+ or cleared (not recorded which).

The CDR3 sequence is CASSPPGLAGAETQYF. The sequenced CDR3 bases are TGTGCCAGCTCACCACCCGGACTAGCGGGAGCAGAGACC. This sequence joins TRBV18 and TRBJ2-5; 13 bases line up with TRBD2. The CDR3 end falls 3 residues outside the read, so it is completed with the germline J gene. This CDR3 comprises 16 residues. With 0 bases clipped from V and 4 bases from J, the junction kept 2 bases outside the gene matches. Germline V gene lookup returns CDR1 KGHSH and CDR2 LQKENI.